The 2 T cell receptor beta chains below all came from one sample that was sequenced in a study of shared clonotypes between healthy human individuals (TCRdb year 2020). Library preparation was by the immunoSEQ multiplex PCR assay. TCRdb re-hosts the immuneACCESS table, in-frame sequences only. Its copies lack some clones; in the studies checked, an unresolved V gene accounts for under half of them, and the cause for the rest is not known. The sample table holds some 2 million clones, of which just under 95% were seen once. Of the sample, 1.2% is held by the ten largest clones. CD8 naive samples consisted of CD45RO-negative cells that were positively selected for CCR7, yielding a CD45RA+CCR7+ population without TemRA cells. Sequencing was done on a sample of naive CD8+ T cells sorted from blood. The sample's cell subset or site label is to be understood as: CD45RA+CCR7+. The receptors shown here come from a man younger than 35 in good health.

This CDR3 reads CASSRDPGEQYF. CDR3 nucleotides: TGTGCCAGCAGCAGGGATCCGGGCGAGCAGTACTTC. V and J are TRBV28 and TRBJ2-7; TRBD1 might be the D (5 bases). The germline gives CDR1 MDHEN, CDR2 SYDVKM. The CDR3 covers 12 residues. Trimming pared 6 bases from V and 6 bases from J, leaving 12 bases between.

The CDR3 reads CASSLDPSGGEGQYF. The DNA of the CDR3 is TGTGCCAGCAGCTTAGACCCTAGCGGGGGGGAAGGGCAGTACTTC. This chain uses TRBV11-2 with TRBJ2-7; 12 bases align to TRBD2. CDR1 is SGHAT and CDR2 is FQNNGV in the germline V gene. The CDR3 has 15 residues. The junction had 6 bases not matched to a gene; V was cut back by 0 bases and J by 9 bases. Using reference TRBV11-2 and TRBJ2-7 for the parts outside the CDR3, the full variable domain is EAGVAQSPRYKIIEKRQSVAFWCNPISGHATLYWYQQILGQGPKLLIQFQNNGVVDDSQLPKDRFSAERLKGVDSTLKIQPAKLEDSAVYLCASSLDPSGGEGQYFGPGTRLTVT.